The 26 T cell receptor beta chains below come from one sample, sequenced in a study of blood T cell repertoires in COVID-19. Repertoires were generated with immunoSEQ multiplex PCR, while TCRdb's copy carries only in-frame clones and drops some. Counted here are fewer than 120,000 clones, around four fifths occurring once; the ten biggest clones make up about 17%. Sequencing was performed on peripheral blood. All receptors come from a woman aged 55-69 years with acute or convalescent COVID-19.

V gene TRBV9 combines with J gene TRBJ1-2; D possibly corresponds to TRBD1 (6 bases). The CDR3 runs to 15 residues. V lost 0 bases, J lost 8 bases, and 17 bases lay in between. Germline V gives CDR1 SGDLS, CDR2 YYNGEE. The CDR3 sequence: CASSVASNREGGYTF. In DNA, the CDR3 is TGTGCCAGCAGCGTAGCTTCGAACAGGGAAGGAGGCTACACCTTC.

The CDR3 loop reads CASSPRLDQPQHF. In nucleotides, the CDR3 is TGTGCCAGCAGCCCTAGACTGGATCAGCCCCAGCATTTT. This chain joins TRBV7-2 and TRBJ1-5; D remains unclear. V gave up 5 bases and J gave up 5 bases, with 10 bases separating them. This CDR3 is built from 13 residues. Germline V gives CDR1 SGHTA, CDR2 FQGNSA. The variable domain in full, with the rest retrieved from reference TRBV7-2 and TRBJ1-5, is GAGVSQSPSNKVTEKGKDVELRCDPISGHTALYWYRQSLGQGLEFLIYFQGNSAPDKSGLPSDRFSAERTGGSVSTLTIQRTQQEDSAVYLCASSPRLDQPQHFGDGTRLSIL.

The CDR3 loop is CASSLQGYEQYF. CDR3 DNA sequence: TGTGCCAGCAGCTTGCAGGGCTACGAGCAGTACTTC. The V gene is TRBV5-4, the J gene TRBJ2-7; D may be TRBD1 (5 bases). The germline V gene encodes CDR1 SGHNT and CDR2 YYREEE (reference sequence). Trimming left V 1 base short and J 3 bases short, with 5 bases between. This CDR3 spans 12 amino acids. The variable domain in full, with the rest retrieved from reference TRBV5-4 and TRBJ2-7, is ETGVTQSPTHLIKTRGQQVTLRCSSQSGHNTVSWYQQALGQGPQFIFQYYREEENGRGNFPPRFSGLQFPNYSSELNVNALELDDSALYLCASSLQGYEQYFGPGTRLTVT.

J is TRBJ1-4 and V is TRBV7-9; maybe TRBD1 (5 bases). The CDR3 totals 14 residues. Trimming stripped 6 bases from V and 7 bases from J, with 15 bases between. Looked up from germline, CDR1 is SEHNR and CDR2 is FQNEAQ (reference sequence). The CDR3 coding sequence is TGTGCCAGCAGGCCTACAAGGGGAATTGAAAAACTGTTTTTT. Encoded protein: CASRPTRGIEKLFF.

The gene calls are TRBV28 and TRBJ1-2; 8 bases agree with TRBD1. The J segment lost 4 bases and the V segment lost 4 bases, leaving 5 bases of the junction unmatched. Germline V gene lookup returns CDR1 MDHEN and CDR2 SYDVKM. The CDR3 has 14 amino acids. CDR3 in DNA: TGTGCCAGCAGTTCGACCCAGGGGGCCTATGGCTACACCTTC. Its protein product is CASSSTQGAYGYTF.

Points on this clone: Different DNA sequences within this sample yield the same CDR3. The genes are TRBV6-5 and TRBJ1-1; 10 bases are shared with TRBD1. The CDR3 has 13 residues. Trimming cost V 6 bases and J 4 bases; bases outside gene matches: 2. From germline, CDR1 is MNHEY and CDR2 SVGAGI. The CDR3 sequence: CASSWDRGTEAFF. The CDR3 region has the DNA TGTGCCAGCAGCTGGGACAGGGGCACTGAAGCTTTCTTT.

The chain uses TRBV5-5 and TRBJ2-7; 10 bases fit TRBD1. Per germline, CDR1 SGHKS and CDR2 YYEKEE (reference sequence). This CDR3 has 16 amino acids. With V trimmed by 0 bases and J by 5 bases, 8 bases remained unmatched. The CDR3 nucleotides are TGTGCCAGCAGCTTGGGGACAGGGGGATCCCCCCACGAGCAGTACTTC. Amino acids: CASSLGTGGSPHEQYF.

The V gene is TRBV27, the J gene TRBJ1-2; possible D gene TRBD1, 5 bases. The CDR3 has 14 residues. Germline V gene lookup returns CDR1 MNHEY and CDR2 SMNVEV (reference sequence). V was trimmed by 0 bases and J by 8 bases, leaving 13 bases between them. CDR3 protein: CASSLSRGTGGYTF. In nucleotides, the CDR3 is TGTGCCAGCAGTTTATCGAGAGGGACTGGGGGCTACACCTTC.

The chain has TRBV19 and TRBJ2-1; 8 positions match TRBD1. After removal of 4 bases from V and 4 bases from J, the junction contained 12 bases not matched to a gene. The CDR3 runs to 17 residues. Germline CDR1 LNHDA, CDR2 SQIVND (reference sequence). CDR3 in DNA: TGTGCCAGTAGTAAGATGGCCGGGACAGGCGTATACAATGAGCAGTTCTTC. Its protein is CASSKMAGTGVYNEQFF. Using reference TRBV19 and TRBJ2-1 for the parts outside the CDR3, the full variable domain is DGGITQSPKYLFRKEGQNVTLSCEQNLNHDAMYWYRQDPGQGLRLIYYSQIVNDFQKGDIAEGYSVSREKKESFPLTVTSAQKNPTAFYLCASSKMAGTGVYNEQFFGPGTRLTVL.

The chain couples TRBV9 to TRBJ2-3; 9 bases line up with TRBD1. The CDR3 extends over 15 amino acids. V was pared by 2 bases and J by 0 bases, with 1 base of the junction left unmatched. Germline assignment: CDR1 SGDLS and CDR2 YYNGEE. The DNA of the CDR3 is TGTGCCAGCAGCGTGGGGACAGGGAGCACAGATACGCAGTATTTT. Protein: CASSVGTGSTDTQYF.

The rearrangement uses TRBV24-1 and TRBJ2-1; no firm D call. Germline-derived CDR1 and CDR2 are KGHDR and SFDVKD. V was cut by 9 bases and J by 7 bases, with 6 bases left in between. The CDR3 is made up of 10 amino acids. DNA of the CDR3: TGTGCCACCCCCCTGAATGAGCAGTTCTTC. It specifies CATPLNEQFF.

In this sample, this clone turned up once. The chain links TRBV14 to TRBJ1-4; D not certain. The CDR3 runs to 15 residues. The V gene lost 1 base and the J gene lost 6 bases, with 12 bases spanning the gap. The germline V gene encodes CDR1 SGHDN and CDR2 FVKESK. Written as DNA, the CDR3 is TGTGCCAGCAGCCAAGCGGGAGGGCGAGATGAAAAACTGTTTTTT. Translation: CASSQAGGRDEKLFF.

V is TRBV21-1 and J is TRBJ1-1. TRBV21-1 is designated a pseudogene. The CDR3 is 19 amino acids. The CDR3 loop is CASSSHSALMHSMNTEAFF. The CDR3 DNA reads as TGTGCCAGCAGCTCTCACTCCGCGCTTATGCATTCTATGAACACTGAAGCTTTCTTT.

V and J are TRBV7-2 and TRBJ2-2; weak D call: TRBD1 (5 bases). This CDR3 has 15 residues. Germline V lookup: CDR1 SGHTA, CDR2 FQGNSA. V was cut by 1 base and J by 1 base, with 7 bases left in between. Written as DNA, the CDR3 is TGTGCCAGCAGCTTAGTTACAGGGAACACCGGGGAGCTGTTTTTT. As protein: CASSLVTGNTGELFF.

The chain employs TRBV6-1 and TRBJ1-5; 7 nucleotides match TRBD1. The J segment lost 3 bases and the V segment lost 3 bases, leaving 14 bases of the junction unmatched. The CDR3 runs to 18 residues. Per germline, CDR1 MNHNS and CDR2 SASEGT. CDR3 region: CASSDYRGIAPPNQPQHF. The CDR3 DNA sequence: TGTGCCAGCAGTGATTACAGGGGTATAGCGCCACCCAATCAGCCCCAGCATTTT.

This clone turned up a few times. Within the sample, other DNA sequences also encode this same CDR3. V usage is TRBV6-2 or TRBV6-3 and J usage is TRBJ1-5; D ambiguous. This CDR3 has 14 residues. Germline CDR1 and CDR2: MNHEY and SVGEGT. Trimming took off 2 bases at V and 2 bases at J, with 7 bases between the two ends. CDR3 sequence: CASSYLNRNQPQHF. CDR3 nucleotide sequence: TGTGCCAGCAGTTACCTAAATCGCAATCAGCCCCAGCATTTT.

V usage is TRBV5-4 and J usage is TRBJ2-7, with D uncertain. Trimming left V 3 bases short and J 4 bases short, with 5 bases between. The CDR3 length is 11 residues. Germline V gene sequence: CDR1 SGHNT, CDR2 YYREEE (reference sequence). The CDR3 region has the DNA TGTGCCAGCAGCTCGCGGTACGAGCAGTACTTC. Its protein product is CASSSRYEQYF.

This chain links TRBV7-2 with TRBJ1-2; D not resolved. The CDR3 has 15 amino acids. V lost 2 bases to trimming and J lost 6 bases, with 16 bases between them. CDR1 SGHTA and CDR2 FQGNSA come from the germline V gene. This chain's CDR3 is CASSLTPPGVDGYTF. DNA for the CDR3: TGTGCCAGCAGCTTAACGCCTCCGGGAGTCGATGGCTACACCTTC.

The chain recombines TRBV11-2 with TRBJ1-1, with unresolved D. The germline gives CDR1 SGHAT, CDR2 FQNNGV. This CDR3 is built from 14 residues. V was trimmed by 5 bases and J by 2 bases, leaving 12 bases between them. CDR3 sequence: CASSPRRGNTEAFF. Written as DNA, the CDR3 is TGTGCCAGCAGCCCGCGACGCGGTAACACTGAAGCTTTCTTT.

On this clone: This CDR3 is also generated by other DNA sequences in the sample. V usage is TRBV3-1 (or the pseudogene TRBV3-2) and J usage is TRBJ1-6, with D possibly being TRBD1 (5 bases). The V gene lost 2 bases and the J gene lost 5 bases, with 10 bases spanning the gap. Germline V gene sequence: CDR1 LGHDT, CDR2 YNNKEL (reference sequence). This CDR3 is 15 amino acids long. The CDR3 is CASSQPTGDNSPLHF. CDR3 DNA: TGTGCCAGCAGCCAACCAACAGGAGATAATTCACCCCTCCACTTT.

This clone was counted a single time. V and J are TRBV6-1 and TRBJ2-7; TRBD1 matches 8 bases. Germline loops: CDR1 MNHNS, CDR2 SASEGT. J gave up 5 bases and V 1 base, and 7 bases lay outside the gene matches. The CDR3 runs 15 residues. CDR3 residues: CASSEGPGQVHEQYF. The CDR3 bases are TGTGCCAGCAGTGAAGGTCCGGGACAGGTACACGAGCAGTACTTC.

The genes are TRBV6-6 and TRBJ1-1; the match to TRBD1 covers 10 bases. CDR1 and CDR2 from the germline V gene are MNHNY and SVGAGI (reference sequence). J was trimmed by 3 bases and V by 6 bases; bases with no gene match: 10. CDR3 size: 16 residues. CDR3 sequence reads: CASSSPPGQGYTEAFF. The DNA for the CDR3 is TGTGCCAGCAGCTCCCCTCCGGGACAGGGGTACACTGAAGCTTTCTTT.

CDR3 coding DNA: TGCACCTGCACAGGGGAGACCTCCTACGAGCAGTACTTC. Its protein is CTCTGETSYEQYF. This rearrangement joins TRBV29-1 to TRBJ2-7, with 7 bases identical to TRBD1. Germline CDR1 reads SQVTM; CDR2 reads ANQGSEA. The CDR3 is made up of 13 amino acids.

V and J are TRBV12-3 or TRBV12-4 and TRBJ1-5; D remains unclear. The CDR3 sequence is 11 residues long. V lost 8 bases, J lost 0 bases, and 2 bases lay in between. CDR3 nucleotide sequence: TGTGCCAGCCATAGCAATCAGCCCCAGCATTTT. This translates into CASHSNQPQHF.

This chain links TRBV12-3 or TRBV12-4 with TRBJ2-7; D call uncertain. The CDR3 loop spans 13 amino acids. The germline V and J ends were trimmed by 4 bases and 3 bases, with 10 bases remaining between them. CDR3 bases: TGTGCCAGCAGTTCTGGCCCCCTCTACGAGCAGTACTTC. Residues: CASSSGPLYEQYF.

This clone was observed a handful of times. The genes are TRBV7-2 and TRBJ1-6, with D possibly matching TRBD1 (5 bases). The CDR3 is 15 amino acids. The V end lost 5 bases, the J end lost 8 bases, and 16 bases lay between the germline ends. Germline V lookup: CDR1 SGHTA, CDR2 FQGNSA. The CDR3 reads CASSLFRGGDSPLHF. The CDR3 nucleotides are TGTGCCAGCAGCCTTTTTCGGGGGGGGGATTCACCCCTCCACTTT.